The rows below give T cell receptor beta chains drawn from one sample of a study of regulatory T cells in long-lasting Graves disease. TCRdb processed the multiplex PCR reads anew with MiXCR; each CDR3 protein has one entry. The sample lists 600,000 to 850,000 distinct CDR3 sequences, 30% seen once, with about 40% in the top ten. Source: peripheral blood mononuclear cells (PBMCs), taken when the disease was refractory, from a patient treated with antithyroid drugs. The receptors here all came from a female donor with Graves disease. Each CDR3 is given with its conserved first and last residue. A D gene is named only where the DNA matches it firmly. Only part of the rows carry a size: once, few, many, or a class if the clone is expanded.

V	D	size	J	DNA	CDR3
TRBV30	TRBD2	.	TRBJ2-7	TGTGCCTGGAGTGTTGTTAGCGGGAGGGACGAGCAGTACTTC	CAWSVVSGRDEQYF
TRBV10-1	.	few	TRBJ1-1	TGCGCCAGCAGTGAGTCGCCAGGGAAGAACACTGAAGCTTTCTTT	CASSESPGKNTEAFF
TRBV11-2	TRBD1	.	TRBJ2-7	TGTGCCAGCAGCTTAACCCCGACAGGGTGGTCCTACGAGCAGTACTTC	CASSLTPTGWSYEQYF
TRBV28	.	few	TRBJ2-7	TGTGCCAGCAGTTTGGCCGAGCAGTACTTC	CASSLAEQYF
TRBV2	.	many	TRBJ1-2	TGTGCCAGCAGAGAGGGAACCGCTAACTATGGCTACACCTTC	CASREGTANYGYTF
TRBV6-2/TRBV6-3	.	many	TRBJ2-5	TGTGCCAGCAGTTACCGGGACACCCAAGAGACCCAGTACTTC	CASSYRDTQETQYF
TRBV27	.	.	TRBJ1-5	TGTGCCAGCAGCTTCGCTGGCTATATTGAGCCCCAGCATTTT	CASSFAGYIEPQHF
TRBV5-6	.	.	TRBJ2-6	TGTGCCAGCAGCACTTACAGGCGAACTGGGGCCAACGTCCTGACTTTC	CASSTYRRTGANVLTF
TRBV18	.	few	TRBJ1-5	TGTGCCAGCTCACCCTGGGCCGCTCCTGATCAGCCCCAGCATTTT	CASSPWAAPDQPQHF
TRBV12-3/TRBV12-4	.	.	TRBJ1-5	TGTGCCAGCAGCCCGGGCCCAGGGGATCGGCCCCAGCATTTT	CASSPGPGDRPQHF
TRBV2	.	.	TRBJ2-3	TGTGCCAGCAGTGAGTTGGGGGGGCAAGATACGCAGTATTTT	CASSELGGQDTQYF
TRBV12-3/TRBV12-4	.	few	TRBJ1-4	TGTGCCAGCAGTGGGAGAAATGAAAAACTGTTTTTT	CASSGRNEKLFF
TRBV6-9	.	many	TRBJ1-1	TGTGCCAGCAGTTCTCAGGGGTACACTGAAGCTTTCTTT	CASSSQGYTEAFF
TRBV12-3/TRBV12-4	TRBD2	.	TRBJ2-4	TGTGCCAGCAGTGGAGGTAGCGGGGGAAACATTCAGTACTTC	CASSGGSGGNIQYF
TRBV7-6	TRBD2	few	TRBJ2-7	TGTGCCAGCAGCTGGAGTAGCGGGAGGGCCTACGAGCAGTACTTC	CASSWSSGRAYEQYF
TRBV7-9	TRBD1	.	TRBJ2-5	TGTGCCAGCAGACGGGACAGCACCCAAGAGACCCAGTACTTC	CASRRDSTQETQYF
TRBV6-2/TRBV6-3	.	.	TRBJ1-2	TGTGCCAGCAGTCGCGCATCGACAGCCAACTATGGCTACACCTTC	CASSRASTANYGYTF
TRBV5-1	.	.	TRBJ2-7	TGCGCCAGCAGCTTGGCCAGATTTCAAGGGTCCTACGAGCAGTACTTC	CASSLARFQGSYEQYF
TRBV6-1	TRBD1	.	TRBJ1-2	TGTGCCAGCATCGAGAGGGACAGGGCCCCTTGGGGCTACACCTTC	CASIERDRAPWGYTF
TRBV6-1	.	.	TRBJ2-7	TGTGCCAGCAGCATACCGACGGGACGCCCGAGGCACGAGCAGTACTTC	CASSIPTGRPRHEQYF
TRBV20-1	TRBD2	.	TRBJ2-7	TGCAGTGCTAGAGTAAAGTTGACTAGCGGGAGTGGGCCCTACGAGCAGTACTTC	CSARVKLTSGSGPYEQYF
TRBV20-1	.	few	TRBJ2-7	TGCAGTGCTGGGGTAACGGGACCATCCTACGAGCAGTACTTC	CSAGVTGPSYEQYF
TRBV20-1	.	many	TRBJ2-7	TGCAGTGCTAAGTCCTACGAGCAGTACTTC	CSAKSYEQYF
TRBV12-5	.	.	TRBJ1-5	TGTGCTAGTGGTCCTCAGGTCCATGGGAGCAATCAGCCCCAGCATTTT	CASGPQVHGSNQPQHF
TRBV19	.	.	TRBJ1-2	TGTGCCAGTACGAGGGACGGGAATCAACACAACTATGGCTACACCTTC	CASTRDGNQHNYGYTF
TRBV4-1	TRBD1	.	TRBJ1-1	TGCGCCAGCAGCCAACACGACAGGGTGAACACTGAAGCTTTCTTT	CASSQHDRVNTEAFF
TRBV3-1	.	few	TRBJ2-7	TGTGCCAGCAGCCAAGATCTAGGCGGGAATGCGGAGCAGTACTTC	CASSQDLGGNAEQYF
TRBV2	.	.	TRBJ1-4	TGTGCCAGCAGTACTACGGAGAGACTGTTTTTT	CASSTTERLFF
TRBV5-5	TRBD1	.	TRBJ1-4	TGTGCCAGCAGCTTGGCCGTGGACAGGGCGAGTGAAAAACTGTTTTTT	CASSLAVDRASEKLFF
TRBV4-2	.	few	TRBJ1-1	TGTGCCAGCAGCCAAGTAGAGGAAGGTGAAGCTTTCTTT	CASSQVEEGEAFF
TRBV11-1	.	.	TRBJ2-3	TGTGCCAGCAGCTCGGGACTTCCCGCGGATACGCAGTATTTT	CASSSGLPADTQYF
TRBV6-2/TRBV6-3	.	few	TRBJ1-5	TGTGCCAGCAGTTACTCGAATTATCAGCCCCAGCATTTT	CASSYSNYQPQHF
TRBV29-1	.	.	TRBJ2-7	TGCAGCGTTTTGGAGCTTGGATGGGAGCAGTACTTC	CSVLELGWEQYF
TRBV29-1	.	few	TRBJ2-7	TGCAGCGTATGTTGGCAGGCTACCTACGAGCAGTACTTC	CSVCWQATYEQYF
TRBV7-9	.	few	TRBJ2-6	TGTGCCAGCACCCTACTGACTGGGGCCAACGTCCTGACTTTC	CASTLLTGANVLTF
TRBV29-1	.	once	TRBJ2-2	TGCAGCGCTGCAAAGCCCGGACAGTCCGTGAGAGGGGAGCTGTTTTTT	CSAAKPGQSVRGELFF
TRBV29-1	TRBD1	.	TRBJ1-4	TGCAGCGTGACAGGGGAGGACGGTGCAACTAATGAAAAACTGTTTTTT	CSVTGEDGATNEKLFF
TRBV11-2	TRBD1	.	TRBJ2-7	TGTGCCAGCAGCTTAGATTTGGGACAGGGGAGCTCCTACGAGCAGTACTTC	CASSLDLGQGSSYEQYF
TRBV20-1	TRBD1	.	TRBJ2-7	TGCAGTGCTAGACAGGGGGCAACTCACGAGCAGTACTTC	CSARQGATHEQYF
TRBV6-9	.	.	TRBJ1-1	TGTGCCAGCAGTTACAATGGGCCACTGAACACTGAAGCTTTCTTT	CASSYNGPLNTEAFF
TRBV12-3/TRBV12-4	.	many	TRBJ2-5	TGTGCCAGCAGTTTAAACAGGCAAGAGACCCAGTACTTC	CASSLNRQETQYF
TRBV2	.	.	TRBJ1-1	TGTGCCAGCAGTGAGTCTTTTGGTGAGTCCAAAGCTTTCTTT	CASSESFGESKAFF
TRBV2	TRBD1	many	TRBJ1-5	TGTGCCAGCCAAGGACAGGGACGGAGCAATCAGCCCCAGCATTTT	CASQGQGRSNQPQHF
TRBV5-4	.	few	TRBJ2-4	TGTGCCAGCAGCCCCGGTGGGGTCCTGCCGCTAGCCAAAAACATTCAGTACTTC	CASSPGGVLPLAKNIQYF
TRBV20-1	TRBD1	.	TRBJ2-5	TGCAGTGCCCGCCGACAGGGCGGCATTCGCGAGACCCAGTACTTC	CSARRQGGIRETQYF
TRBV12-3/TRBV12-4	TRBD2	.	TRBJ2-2	TGTGCCAGCAGTTTAATAGCGGGGACGAACACCGGGGAGCTGTTTTTT	CASSLIAGTNTGELFF
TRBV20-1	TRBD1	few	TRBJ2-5	TGCAGTGCTAGAGATGGGACAGCCCAAGAGACCCAGTACTTC	CSARDGTAQETQYF
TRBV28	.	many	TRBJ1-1	TGTGCCAGCAGCAACACAGCAGTCGGTAACACTGAAGCTTTCTTT	CASSNTAVGNTEAFF
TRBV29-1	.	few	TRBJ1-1	TGCAGCGTTGATGCGGGACGGACGAACACTGAAGCTTTCTTT	CSVDAGRTNTEAFF
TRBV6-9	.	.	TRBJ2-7	TGTGCCAGCAGTTACTCAGAAGGAGCCTACGAGCAGTACTTC	CASSYSEGAYEQYF
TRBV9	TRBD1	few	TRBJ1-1	TGTGCCAGCAGCCTCCACAGGGGGCCGAACACTGAAGCTTTCTTT	CASSLHRGPNTEAFF
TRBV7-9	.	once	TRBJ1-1	TGTGCCAGCAGGCCGTTTTTCACTGAAGCTTTCTTT	CASRPFFTEAFF
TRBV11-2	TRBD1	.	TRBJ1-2	TGTGCCAGCAGCTTTCAGGGGGCCGCTGGCTACACCTTC	CASSFQGAAGYTF